This T cell receptor (beta chain) derives from a study of breast tumors, draining lymph nodes, adjacent tissues. The table lists this clonotype with many counts. One entry per CDR3 protein results from TCRdb running MiXCR on the multiplex PCR reads. The sample carries 66,000 or so distinct CDR3 sequences, 43% recorded once. CDR1 and CDR2 (germline): DFQATT, SNEGSKA (reference sequence). The length of the CDR3 is 13 residues. Between the trimmed V and J ends, which lost 3 bases and 5 bases, there was a span of 13 bases. The specimen was breast tumor tissue. The sequence was obtained from a female donor with breast cancer. Some clones in this sample may be carry-over from other donors' samples. The chain is built from TRBV20-1 and TRBJ1-1; D remains ambiguous. Here the CDR3 DNA reads TGCAGTGCTAGGCACGGGAGTCGGACTGAAGCTTTCTTT. Translating it yields CSARHGSRTEAFF.